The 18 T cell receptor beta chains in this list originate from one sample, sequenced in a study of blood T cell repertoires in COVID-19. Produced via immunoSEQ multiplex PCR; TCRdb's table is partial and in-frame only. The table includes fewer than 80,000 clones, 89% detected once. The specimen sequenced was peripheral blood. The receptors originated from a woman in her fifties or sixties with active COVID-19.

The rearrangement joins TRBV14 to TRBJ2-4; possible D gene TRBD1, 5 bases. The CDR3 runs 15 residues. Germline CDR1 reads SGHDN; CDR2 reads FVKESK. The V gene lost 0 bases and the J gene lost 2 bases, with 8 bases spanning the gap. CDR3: CASSQEWGPKNIQYF. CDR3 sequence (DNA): TGTGCCAGCAGCCAAGAATGGGGCCCCAAAAACATTCAGTACTTC.

CDR3 protein: CAWSWGQGANEQYF. The CDR3, as DNA: TGTGCCTGGAGTTGGGGACAGGGGGCCAACGAGCAGTACTTC. V usage is TRBV30 and J usage is TRBJ2-7; TRBD1 matches at 12 bases. J was trimmed by 5 bases and V by 2 bases; bases with no gene match: 4. The CDR3 is made up of 14 amino acids. CDR1 and CDR2 from the germline V gene are GTSNPN and SVGIG (reference sequence).

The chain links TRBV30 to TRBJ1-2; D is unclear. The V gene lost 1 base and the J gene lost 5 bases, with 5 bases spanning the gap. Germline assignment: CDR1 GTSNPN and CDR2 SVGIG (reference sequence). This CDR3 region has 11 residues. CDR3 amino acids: CAWSDRYGYTF. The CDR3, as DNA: TGTGCCTGGAGTGACAGATATGGCTACACCTTC.

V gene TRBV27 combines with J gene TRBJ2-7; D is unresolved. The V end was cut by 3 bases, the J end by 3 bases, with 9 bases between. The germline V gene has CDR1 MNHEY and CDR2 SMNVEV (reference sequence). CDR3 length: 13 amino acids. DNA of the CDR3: TGTGCCAGCAGTTTCGGCCAGGTCTACGAGCAGTACTTC. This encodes CASSFGQVYEQYF.

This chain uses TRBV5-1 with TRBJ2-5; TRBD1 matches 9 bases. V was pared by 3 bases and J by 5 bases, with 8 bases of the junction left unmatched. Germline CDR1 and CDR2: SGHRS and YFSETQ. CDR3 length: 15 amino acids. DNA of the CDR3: TGCGCCAGCAGCTCCGGGACAGGGATACAGGAGACCCAGTACTTC. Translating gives CASSSGTGIQETQYF.

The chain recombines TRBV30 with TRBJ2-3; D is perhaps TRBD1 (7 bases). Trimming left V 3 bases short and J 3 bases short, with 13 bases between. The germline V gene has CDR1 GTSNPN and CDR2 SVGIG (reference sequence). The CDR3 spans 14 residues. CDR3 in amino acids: CAWSRGVITDTQYF. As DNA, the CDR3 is TGTGCCTGGAGCAGGGGGGTGATTACAGATACGCAGTATTTT.

The CDR3 sequence: CASSAGTGSGLFSYEQYF. CDR3 bases: TGTGCCAGCAGCGCCGGGACAGGGAGCGGATTGTTCTCCTACGAGCAGTACTTC. V is TRBV9 and J is TRBJ2-7; 9 bases line up with TRBD1. The CDR3 has 18 residues. J was trimmed by 0 bases and V by 3 bases; bases with no gene match: 13. Per germline, CDR1 SGDLS and CDR2 YYNGEE.

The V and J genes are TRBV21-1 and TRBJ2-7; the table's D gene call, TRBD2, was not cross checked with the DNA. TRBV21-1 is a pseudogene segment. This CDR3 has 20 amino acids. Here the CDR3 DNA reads TGTGCCAGCAGCAAAATTATCAATGGGACTAGCGGCCTTGGAACCTACGAGCAGTACTTC. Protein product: CASSKIINGTSGLGTYEQYF.

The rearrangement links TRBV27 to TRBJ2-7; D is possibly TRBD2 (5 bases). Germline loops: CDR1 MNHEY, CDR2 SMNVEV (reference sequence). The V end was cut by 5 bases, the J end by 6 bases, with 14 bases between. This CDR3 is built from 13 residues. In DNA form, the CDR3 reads TGTGCCAGCAGTCCGATGGGCGGGTTCGAGCAGTACTTC. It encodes CASSPMGGFEQYF.

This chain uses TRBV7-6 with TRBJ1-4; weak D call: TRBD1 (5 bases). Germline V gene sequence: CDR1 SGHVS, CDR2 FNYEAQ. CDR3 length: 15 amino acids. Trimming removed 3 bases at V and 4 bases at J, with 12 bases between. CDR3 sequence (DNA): TGTGCCAGCAGCTTGAGTGCAGGGATTAATGAAAAACTGTTTTTT. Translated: CASSLSAGINEKLFF.

CDR3 in DNA: TGTGCCAGCAGGACTAGCGGGAGCGATGAGCAGTTCTTC. Protein: CASRTSGSDEQFF. The rearrangement joins TRBV3-1 (or the pseudogene TRBV3-2) to TRBJ2-1; 12 bases map to TRBD2. Trimming cost V 6 bases and J 8 bases; bases outside gene matches: 2. Germline CDR1 is LGHDT and CDR2 is YNNKEL (reference sequence). CDR3 length: 13 amino acids.

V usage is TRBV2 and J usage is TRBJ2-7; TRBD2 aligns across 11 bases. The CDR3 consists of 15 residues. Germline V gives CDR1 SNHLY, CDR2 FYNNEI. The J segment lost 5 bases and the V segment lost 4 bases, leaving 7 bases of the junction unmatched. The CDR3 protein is CASSATSGSNDEQYF. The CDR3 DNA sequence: TGTGCCAGCAGTGCCACTAGCGGGAGTAACGACGAGCAGTACTTC.

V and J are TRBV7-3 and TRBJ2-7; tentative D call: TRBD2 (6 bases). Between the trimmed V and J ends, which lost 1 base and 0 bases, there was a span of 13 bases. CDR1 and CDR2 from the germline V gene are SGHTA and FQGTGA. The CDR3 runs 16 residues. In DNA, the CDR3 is TGTGCCAGCAGCTTAAGCGGCGGGGCAATCTCCTACGAGCAGTACTTC. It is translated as CASSLSGGAISYEQYF. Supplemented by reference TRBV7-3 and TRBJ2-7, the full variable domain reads GAGVSQTPSNKVTEKGKYVELRCDPISGHTALYWYRQSLGQGPEFLIYFQGTGAADDSGLPNDRFFAVRPEGSVSTLKIQRTERGDSAVYLCASSLSGGAISYEQYFGPGTRLTVT.

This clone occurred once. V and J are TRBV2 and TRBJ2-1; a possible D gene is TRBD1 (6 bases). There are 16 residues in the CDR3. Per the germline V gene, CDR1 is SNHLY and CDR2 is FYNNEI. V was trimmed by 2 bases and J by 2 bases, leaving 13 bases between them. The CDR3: CASSEPRTVPYNEQFF. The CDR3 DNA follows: TGTGCCAGCAGTGAACCAAGGACAGTCCCCTACAATGAGCAGTTCTTC.

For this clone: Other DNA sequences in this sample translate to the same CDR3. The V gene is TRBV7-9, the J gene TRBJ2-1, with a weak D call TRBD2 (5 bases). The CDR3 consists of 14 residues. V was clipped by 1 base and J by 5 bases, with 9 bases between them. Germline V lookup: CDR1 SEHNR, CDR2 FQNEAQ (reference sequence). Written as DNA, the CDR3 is TGTGCCAGCAGCTTAGAAGTGCGGGACAATGAGCAGTTCTTC. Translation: CASSLEVRDNEQFF.

CDR3 sequence (DNA): TGTGCCAGCAGCCGGACAGGGGCCAGCTCCTATAATTCACCCCTCCACTTT. This encodes CASSRTGASSYNSPLHF. The chain combines TRBV11-2 with TRBJ1-6; 9 nucleotides match TRBD1. J lost 0 bases, V lost 5 bases, and 5 bases had no gene match. The CDR3 spans 17 residues. CDR1 SGHAT and CDR2 FQNNGV come from the germline V gene.

The CDR3 region is CASSERGGNRYNSPLHF. CDR3 DNA: TGTGCCAGCAGTGAAAGAGGGGGAAACCGGTATAATTCACCCCTCCACTTT. This rearrangement joins TRBV6-1 to TRBJ1-6; a possible D gene is TRBD1 (6 bases). The V end lost 2 bases, the J end lost 4 bases, and 15 bases lay between the germline ends. This CDR3 region has 17 residues. Germline-derived CDR1 and CDR2 are MNHNS and SASEGT.

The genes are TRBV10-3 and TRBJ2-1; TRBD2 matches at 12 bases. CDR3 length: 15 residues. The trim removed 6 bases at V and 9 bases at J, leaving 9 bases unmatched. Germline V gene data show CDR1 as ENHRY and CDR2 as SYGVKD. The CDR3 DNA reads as TGTGCCATCAGCCTAGGACTAGCGGGACAGGGTGAGCAGTTCTTC. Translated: CAISLGLAGQGEQFF.